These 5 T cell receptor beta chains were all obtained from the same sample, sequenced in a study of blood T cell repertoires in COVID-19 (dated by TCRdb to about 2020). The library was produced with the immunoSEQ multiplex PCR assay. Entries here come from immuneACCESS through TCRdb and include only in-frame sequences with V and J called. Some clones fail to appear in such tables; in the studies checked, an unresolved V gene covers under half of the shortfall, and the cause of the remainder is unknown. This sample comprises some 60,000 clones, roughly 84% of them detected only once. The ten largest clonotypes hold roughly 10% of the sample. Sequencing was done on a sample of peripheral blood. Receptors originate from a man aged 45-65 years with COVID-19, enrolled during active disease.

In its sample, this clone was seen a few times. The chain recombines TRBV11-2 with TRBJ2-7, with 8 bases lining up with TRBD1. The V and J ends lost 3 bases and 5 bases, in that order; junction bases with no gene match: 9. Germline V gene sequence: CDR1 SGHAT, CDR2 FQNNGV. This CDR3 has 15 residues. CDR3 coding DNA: TGTGCCAGCAGCTTGTACAGGGGGAAGGGACACGAGCAGTACTTC. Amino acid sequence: CASSLYRGKGHEQYF. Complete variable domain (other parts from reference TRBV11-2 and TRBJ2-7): EAGVAQSPRYKIIEKRQSVAFWCNPISGHATLYWYQQILGQGPKLLIQFQNNGVVDDSQLPKDRFSAERLKGVDSTLKIQPAKLEDSAVYLCASSLYRGKGHEQYFGPGTRLTVT.

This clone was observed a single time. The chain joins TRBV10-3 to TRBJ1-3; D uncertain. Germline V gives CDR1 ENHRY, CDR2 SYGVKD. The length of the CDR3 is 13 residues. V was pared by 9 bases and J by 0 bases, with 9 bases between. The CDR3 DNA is TGTGCCATTGGGTCAGGCTCTGGAAACACCATATATTTT. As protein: CAIGSGSGNTIYF.

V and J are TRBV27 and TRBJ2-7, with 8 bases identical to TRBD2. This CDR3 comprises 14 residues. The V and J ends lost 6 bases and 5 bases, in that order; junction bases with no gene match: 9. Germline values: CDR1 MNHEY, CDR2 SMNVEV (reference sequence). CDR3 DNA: TGTGCCAGCAGATCCTTAGCGGGAAGTAACGAGCAGTACTTC. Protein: CASRSLAGSNEQYF.

The CDR3 is CASWDDGRNTEAFF. CDR3 nucleotide sequence: TGTGCCAGTTGGGACGACGGGAGGAACACTGAAGCTTTCTTT. This chain connects TRBV27 to TRBJ1-1, with D possibly being TRBD1 (5 bases). V shed 9 bases and J shed 1 base, with 15 bases lying between them. CDR3 size: 14 residues. Germline lookup yields CDR1 MNHEY and CDR2 SMNVEV (reference sequence).

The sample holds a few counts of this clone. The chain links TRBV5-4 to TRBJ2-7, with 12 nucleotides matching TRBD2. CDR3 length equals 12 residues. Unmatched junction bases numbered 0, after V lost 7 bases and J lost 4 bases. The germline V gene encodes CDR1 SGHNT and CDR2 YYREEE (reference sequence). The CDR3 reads CASGTSGYEQYF. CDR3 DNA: TGTGCCAGCGGGACTAGCGGGTACGAGCAGTACTTC.